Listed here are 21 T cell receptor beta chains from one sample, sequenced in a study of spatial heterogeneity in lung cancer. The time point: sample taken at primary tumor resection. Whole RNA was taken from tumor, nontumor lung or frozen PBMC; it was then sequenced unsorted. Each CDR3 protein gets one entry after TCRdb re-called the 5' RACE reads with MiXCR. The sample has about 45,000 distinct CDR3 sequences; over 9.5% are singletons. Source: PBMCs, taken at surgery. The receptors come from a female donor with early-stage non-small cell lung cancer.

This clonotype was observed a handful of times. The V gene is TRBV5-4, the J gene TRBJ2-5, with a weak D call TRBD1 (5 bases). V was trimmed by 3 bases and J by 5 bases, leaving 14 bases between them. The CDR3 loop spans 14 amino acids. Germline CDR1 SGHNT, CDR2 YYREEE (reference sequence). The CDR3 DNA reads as TGTGCCAGCAGCTCACCCCTGGGGCCGGAGACCCAGTACTTC. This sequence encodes CASSSPLGPETQYF.

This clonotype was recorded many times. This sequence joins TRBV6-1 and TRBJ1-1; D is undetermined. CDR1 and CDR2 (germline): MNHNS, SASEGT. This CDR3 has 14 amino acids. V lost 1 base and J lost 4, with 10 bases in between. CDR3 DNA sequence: TGTGCCAGCAGTGAAGGGGGAGGTCGCACTGAAGCTTTCTTT. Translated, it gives CASSEGGGRTEAFF.

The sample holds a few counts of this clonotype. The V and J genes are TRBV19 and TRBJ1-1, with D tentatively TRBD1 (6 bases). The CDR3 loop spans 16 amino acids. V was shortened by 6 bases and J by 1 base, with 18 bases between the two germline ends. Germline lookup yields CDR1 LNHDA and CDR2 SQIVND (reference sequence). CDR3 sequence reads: CASRAVPGTKNTEAFF. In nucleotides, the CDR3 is TGTGCCAGTAGAGCCGTCCCCGGGACAAAGAACACTGAAGCTTTCTTT.

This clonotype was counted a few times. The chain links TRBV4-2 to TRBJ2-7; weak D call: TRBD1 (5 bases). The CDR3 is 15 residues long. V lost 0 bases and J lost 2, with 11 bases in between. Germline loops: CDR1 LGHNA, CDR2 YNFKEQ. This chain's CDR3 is CASSQERAGTYEQYF. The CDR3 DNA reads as TGTGCCAGCAGCCAAGAAAGGGCAGGGACCTACGAGCAGTACTTC.

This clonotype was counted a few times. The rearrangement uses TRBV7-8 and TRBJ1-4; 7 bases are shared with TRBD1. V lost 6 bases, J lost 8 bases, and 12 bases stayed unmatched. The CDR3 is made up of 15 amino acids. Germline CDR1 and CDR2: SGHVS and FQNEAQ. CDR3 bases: TGTGCCAGCAGGGGGGAACAGGGGAGAAAGGAAAAACTGTTTTTT. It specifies CASRGEQGRKEKLFF.

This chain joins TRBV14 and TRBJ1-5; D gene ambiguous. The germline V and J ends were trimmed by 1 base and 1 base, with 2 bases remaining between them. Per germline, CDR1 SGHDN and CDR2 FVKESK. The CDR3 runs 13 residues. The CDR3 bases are TGTGCCAGCAGCCAAGCGAGCAATCAGCCCCAGCATTTT. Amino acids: CASSQASNQPQHF. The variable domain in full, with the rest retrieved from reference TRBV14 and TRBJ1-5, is EAGVTQFPSHSVIEKGQTVTLRCDPISGHDNLYWYRRVMGKEIKFLLHFVKESKQDESGMPNNRFLAERTGGTYSTLKVQPAELEDSGVYFCASSQASNQPQHFGDGTRLSIL.

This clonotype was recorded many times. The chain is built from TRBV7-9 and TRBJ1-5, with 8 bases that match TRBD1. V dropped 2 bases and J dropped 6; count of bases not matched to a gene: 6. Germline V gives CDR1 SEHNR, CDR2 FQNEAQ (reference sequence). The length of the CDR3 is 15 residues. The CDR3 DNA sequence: TGTGCCAGCAGCTTAATGCAGGGGGCAGGTCAGCCCCAGCATTTT. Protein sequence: CASSLMQGAGQPQHF. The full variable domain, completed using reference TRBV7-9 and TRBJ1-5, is DTGVSQNPRHKITKRGQNVTFRCDPISEHNRLYWYRQTLGQGPEFLTYFQNEAQLEKSRLLSDRFSAERPKGSFSTLEIQRTEQGDSAMYLCASSLMQGAGQPQHFGDGTRLSIL.

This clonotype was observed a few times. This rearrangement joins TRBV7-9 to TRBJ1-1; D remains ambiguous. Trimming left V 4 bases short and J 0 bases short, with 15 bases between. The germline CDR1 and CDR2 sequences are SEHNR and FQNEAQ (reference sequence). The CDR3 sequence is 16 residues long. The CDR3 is CASSSSGSYMNTEAFF. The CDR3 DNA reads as TGTGCCAGCAGCTCATCCGGTAGCTACATGAACACTGAAGCTTTCTTT.

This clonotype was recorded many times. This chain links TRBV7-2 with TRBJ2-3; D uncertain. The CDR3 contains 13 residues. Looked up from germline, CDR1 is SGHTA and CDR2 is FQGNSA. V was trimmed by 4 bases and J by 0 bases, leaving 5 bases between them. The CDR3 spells CASSYPSTDTQYF. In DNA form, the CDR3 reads TGTGCCAGCAGCTACCCAAGCACAGATACGCAGTATTTT.

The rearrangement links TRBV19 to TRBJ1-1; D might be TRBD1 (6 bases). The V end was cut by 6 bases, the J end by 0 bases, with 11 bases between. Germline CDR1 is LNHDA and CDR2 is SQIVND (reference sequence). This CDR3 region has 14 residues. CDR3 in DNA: TGTGCCAGTAGCCGAGGGGACATGAACACTGAAGCTTTCTTT. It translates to CASSRGDMNTEAFF.

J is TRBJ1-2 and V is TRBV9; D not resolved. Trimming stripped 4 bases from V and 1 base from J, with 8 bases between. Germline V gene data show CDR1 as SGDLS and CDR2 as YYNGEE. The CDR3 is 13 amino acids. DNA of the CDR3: TGTGCCAGCAGCTTAACAGATAACTATGGCTACACCTTC. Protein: CASSLTDNYGYTF.

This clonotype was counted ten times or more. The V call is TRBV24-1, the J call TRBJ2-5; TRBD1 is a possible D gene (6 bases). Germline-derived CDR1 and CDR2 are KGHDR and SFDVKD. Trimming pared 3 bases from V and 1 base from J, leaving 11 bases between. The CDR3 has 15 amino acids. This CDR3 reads CATSDPRTVQETQYF. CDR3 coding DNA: TGTGCCACCAGTGATCCGCGGACAGTCCAAGAGACCCAGTACTTC.

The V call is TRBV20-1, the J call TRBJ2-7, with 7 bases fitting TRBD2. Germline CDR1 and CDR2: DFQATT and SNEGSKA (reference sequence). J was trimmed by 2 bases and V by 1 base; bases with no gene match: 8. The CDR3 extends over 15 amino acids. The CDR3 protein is CSARALDLAAYEQYF. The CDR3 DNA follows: TGCAGTGCTAGAGCTCTTGACCTAGCGGCCTACGAGCAGTACTTC.

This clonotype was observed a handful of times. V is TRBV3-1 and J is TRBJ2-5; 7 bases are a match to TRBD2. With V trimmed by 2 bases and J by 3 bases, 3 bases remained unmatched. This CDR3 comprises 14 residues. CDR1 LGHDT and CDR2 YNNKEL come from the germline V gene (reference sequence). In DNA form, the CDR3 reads TGTGCCAGCAGCCAAAGGGCGGGGGAAGAGACCCAGTACTTC. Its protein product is CASSQRAGEETQYF.

In DNA form, the CDR3 reads TGTGCCAGCAGCTGGCAGACCTACGAGCAGTACTTC. This encodes CASSWQTYEQYF. The chain is built from TRBV5-5 and TRBJ2-7, with D unclear. Germline lookup yields CDR1 SGHKS and CDR2 YYEKEE (reference sequence). The V end was cut by 3 bases, the J end by 2 bases, with 6 bases between. CDR3 length: 12 residues.

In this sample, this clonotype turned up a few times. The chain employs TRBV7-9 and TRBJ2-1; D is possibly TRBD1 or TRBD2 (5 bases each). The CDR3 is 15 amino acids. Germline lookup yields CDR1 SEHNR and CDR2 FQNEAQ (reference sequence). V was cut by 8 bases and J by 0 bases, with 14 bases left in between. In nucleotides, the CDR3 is TGTGCCAGCCGCTGGGGACCGAGCTCCTACAATGAGCAGTTCTTC. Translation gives CASRWGPSSYNEQFF.

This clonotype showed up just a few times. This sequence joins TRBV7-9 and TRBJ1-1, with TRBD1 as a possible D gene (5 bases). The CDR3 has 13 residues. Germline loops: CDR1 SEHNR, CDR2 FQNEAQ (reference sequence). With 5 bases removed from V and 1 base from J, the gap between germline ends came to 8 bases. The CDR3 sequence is CASSRRENTEAFF. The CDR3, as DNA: TGTGCCAGCAGCCGCAGGGAGAACACTGAAGCTTTCTTT.

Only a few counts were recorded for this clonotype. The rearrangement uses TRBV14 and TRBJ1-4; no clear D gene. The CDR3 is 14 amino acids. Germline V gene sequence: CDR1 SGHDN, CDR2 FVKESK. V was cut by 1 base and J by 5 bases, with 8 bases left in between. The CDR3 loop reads CASSQGQVNEKLFF. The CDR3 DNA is TGTGCCAGCAGCCAAGGGCAGGTGAATGAAAAACTGTTTTTT.

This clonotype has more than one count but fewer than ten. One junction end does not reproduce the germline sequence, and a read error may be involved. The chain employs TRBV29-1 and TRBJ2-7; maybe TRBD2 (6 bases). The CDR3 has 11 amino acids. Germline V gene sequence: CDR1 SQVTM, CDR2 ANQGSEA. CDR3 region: CSVGSSHEQYF. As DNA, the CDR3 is TGCAGCGTCGGGAGCTCCCACGAGCAGTACTTC.

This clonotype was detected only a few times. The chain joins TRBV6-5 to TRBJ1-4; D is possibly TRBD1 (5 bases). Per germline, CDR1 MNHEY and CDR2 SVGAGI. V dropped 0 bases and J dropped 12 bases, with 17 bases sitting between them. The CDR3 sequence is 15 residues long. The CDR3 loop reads CASSYSSRTPGELFF. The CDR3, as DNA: TGTGCCAGCAGTTACTCGTCACGGACACCCGGAGAACTGTTTTTT.

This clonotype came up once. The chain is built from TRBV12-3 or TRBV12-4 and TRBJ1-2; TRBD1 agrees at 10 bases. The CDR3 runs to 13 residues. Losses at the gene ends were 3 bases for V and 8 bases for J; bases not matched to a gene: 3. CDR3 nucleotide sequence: TGTGCCAGCAGTTTGGGACAGGGGACGGGCTACACCTTC. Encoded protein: CASSLGQGTGYTF.